These T cell receptor beta chains were read from a single sample in a study of naive and memory T cell subsets. TCRdb used MiXCR to reprocess the UMI-ligation and nested PCR reads, holding one entry per CDR3 protein. The table lists over 100,000 distinct CDR3 sequences, approximately 15% of them singletons, with approximately 2.8% in the top ten. Specimen: naive CD8+ T cells from blood. These receptors were obtained from a human donor in good health. Both conserved end residues are part of each CDR3. A D gene is named only where the DNA matches it firmly. Clone size, where shown, is once, few, many, or a class for clones that have expanded.

clone_size,j_call,d_call,v_call,cdr3_aa,cdr3_nt
many,TRBJ1-1,NA,TRBV11-2,CASNTWERTPIGAMNTEAFF,TGTGCCAGCAACACATGGGAAAGGACACCCATAGGAGCTATGAACACTGAAGCTTTCTTT
NA,TRBJ2-7,NA,TRBV12-3/TRBV12-4,CASSPPRDFLEQYF,TGTGCCAGCAGTCCTCCTCGGGACTTCCTCGAGCAGTACTTC
NA,TRBJ1-5,NA,TRBV4-3,CASSPTLAGWQPQHF,TGCGCCAGCAGCCCTACCTTGGCAGGATGGCAGCCCCAGCATTTT
few,TRBJ1-4,NA,TRBV12-3/TRBV12-4,CASSWGGEKLFF,TGTGCCAGCAGTTGGGGGGGTGAAAAACTGTTTTTT
few,TRBJ2-7,TRBD1,TRBV3-1,CASSPDRGYEQYF,TGTGCCAGCAGCCCGGACAGGGGCTACGAGCAGTACTTC
few,TRBJ2-1,NA,TRBV3-1,CASSQEDRRMYNEQFF,TGTGCCAGCAGCCAGGAGGACAGACGAATGTACAATGAGCAGTTCTTC
many,TRBJ1-1,NA,TRBV28,CASSLRDIWTEAFF,TGTGCCAGCAGTTTAAGGGACATCTGGACTGAAGCTTTCTTT
NA,TRBJ1-2,NA,TRBV11-2,CASWQSKEGYTF,TGTGCCAGCTGGCAGTCCAAAGAAGGCTACACCTTC
NA,TRBJ2-3,TRBD1,TRBV6-5,CASSYSRGLDTQYF,TGTGCCAGCAGTTACTCCAGGGGGCTAGATACGCAGTATTTT
many,TRBJ1-3,NA,TRBV20-1,CSAAGTNSGNTIYF,TGCAGTGCTGCCGGGACAAACTCTGGAAACACCATATATTTT
few,TRBJ1-1,NA,TRBV20-1,CSASDYSLNTEAFF,TGCAGTGCTAGCGATTACAGCCTGAACACTGAAGCTTTCTTT
NA,TRBJ2-5,NA,TRBV4-2,CASSQVMRGRQETQYF,TGTGCCAGCAGCCAAGTGATGCGGGGCCGCCAAGAGACCCAGTACTTC
few,TRBJ2-1,NA,TRBV7-8,CASSLRADEQFF,TGTGCCAGCAGCTTAAGAGCGGATGAGCAGTTCTTC
NA,TRBJ2-1,NA,TRBV4-2,CASSQDEGGGAYNEQFF,TGTGCCAGCAGCCAAGATGAAGGGGGAGGCGCCTACAATGAGCAGTTCTTC
NA,TRBJ2-1,NA,TRBV20-1,CSASWDGDSYNEQFF,TGCAGTGCCAGCTGGGATGGTGACTCCTACAATGAGCAGTTCTTC
NA,TRBJ2-1,NA,TRBV3-1,CASSLTKTTPNEQFF,TGTGCCAGCAGCCTGACCAAAACCACTCCTAATGAGCAGTTCTTC
NA,TRBJ1-1,NA,TRBV7-6,CASSLTGLDTEAFF,TGTGCCAGCAGCTTAACAGGGTTGGACACTGAAGCTTTCTTT
many,TRBJ1-2,NA,TRBV12-3/TRBV12-4,CASSGGLDSFYGYTF,TGTGCCAGCAGTGGAGGGCTTGACAGCTTCTATGGCTACACCTTC
NA,TRBJ1-2,NA,TRBV3-1,CASSQGGKDSSNYGYTF,TGTGCCAGCAGCCAAGGGGGTAAAGACAGTTCTAACTATGGCTACACCTTC
NA,TRBJ1-5,NA,TRBV7-6,CASSEELGNQPQHF,TGTGCCAGCAGCGAAGAACTCGGCAATCAGCCCCAGCATTTT
many,TRBJ2-1,NA,TRBV6-5,CASNAGPRNEQFF,TGTGCCAGCAATGCCGGACCGAGGAATGAGCAGTTCTTC
NA,TRBJ1-1,TRBD1,TRBV6-5,CASRQQGWNTEAFF,TGTGCCAGCAGGCAACAGGGGTGGAACACTGAAGCTTTCTTT
few,TRBJ1-5,NA,TRBV29-1,CSVRAVSDEQPQHF,TGCAGCGTCAGGGCCGTATCAGACGAGCAGCCCCAGCATTTT
few,TRBJ2-7,NA,TRBV13,CASSLKGPGAYEQYF,TGTGCCAGCAGCTTAAAGGGTCCTGGGGCCTACGAGCAGTACTTC
few,TRBJ1-6,NA,TRBV2,CASSEGYISNSPLHF,TGTGCCAGCAGTGAAGGTTACATCTCAAATTCACCCCTCCACTTT
few,TRBJ1-5,TRBD1,TRBV4-2,CASSQEEGDRVQPQHF,TGTGCCAGCAGCCAAGAAGAAGGGGACAGGGTTCAGCCCCAGCATTTT
NA,TRBJ2-1,TRBD2,TRBV9,CASSVWREWNNEQFF,TGTGCCAGCAGCGTCTGGCGGGAGTGGAACAATGAGCAGTTCTTC
few,TRBJ1-3,NA,TRBV13,CASKSGNTIYF,TGTGCCAGCAAATCTGGAAACACCATATATTTT
NA,TRBJ2-7,TRBD2,TRBV4-3,CASSQQGQGSTSGRMATYEQYF,TGCGCCAGCAGCCAACAGGGACAGGGGTCGACTAGCGGGAGGATGGCCACCTACGAGCAGTACTTC
NA,TRBJ1-5,TRBD1,TRBV7-9,CASSFPGGPQHF,TGTGCCAGCAGCTTCCCAGGGGGGCCCCAGCATTTT
NA,TRBJ2-7,NA,TRBV7-9,CASGRLAGYEQYF,TGTGCCAGCGGGAGGTTGGCGGGGTACGAGCAGTACTTC
NA,TRBJ2-1,NA,TRBV7-9,CASSLSHNEQFF,TGTGCTAGCAGTTTAAGCCACAATGAGCAGTTCTTC
NA,TRBJ2-3,NA,TRBV9,CASSVALATDTQYF,TGTGCCAGCAGCGTAGCACTAGCCACAGATACGCAGTATTTT
NA,TRBJ2-1,TRBD2,TRBV5-1,CASSLETSGIYNEQFF,TGCGCCAGCAGCTTGGAGACTAGCGGAATTTACAATGAGCAGTTCTTC
NA,TRBJ1-2,NA,TRBV30,CAWGIDLGYTF,TGTGCCTGGGGTATAGACCTGGGCTACACCTTC
NA,TRBJ2-7,NA,TRBV19,CASSIGGSHEQYF,TGTGCCAGTAGTATCGGGGGTTCCCACGAGCAGTACTTC
NA,TRBJ1-5,NA,TRBV20-1,CSARGGHRNGPQHF,TGCAGTGCTAGAGGCGGACACAGAAACGGGCCCCAGCATTTT
NA,TRBJ2-7,NA,TRBV12-3/TRBV12-4,CASSLTGFEQYF,TGTGCCAGCAGTCTTACAGGGTTCGAGCAGTACTTC
NA,TRBJ2-7,NA,TRBV7-6,CASSPRFGGNTYEQYF,TGTGCCAGCAGCCCCAGGTTTGGCGGAAACACCTACGAGCAGTACTTC
NA,TRBJ2-3,NA,TRBV29-1,CSVPGGGEGGTDTQYF,TGCAGCGTCCCGGGCGGGGGCGAGGGGGGCACAGATACGCAGTATTTT